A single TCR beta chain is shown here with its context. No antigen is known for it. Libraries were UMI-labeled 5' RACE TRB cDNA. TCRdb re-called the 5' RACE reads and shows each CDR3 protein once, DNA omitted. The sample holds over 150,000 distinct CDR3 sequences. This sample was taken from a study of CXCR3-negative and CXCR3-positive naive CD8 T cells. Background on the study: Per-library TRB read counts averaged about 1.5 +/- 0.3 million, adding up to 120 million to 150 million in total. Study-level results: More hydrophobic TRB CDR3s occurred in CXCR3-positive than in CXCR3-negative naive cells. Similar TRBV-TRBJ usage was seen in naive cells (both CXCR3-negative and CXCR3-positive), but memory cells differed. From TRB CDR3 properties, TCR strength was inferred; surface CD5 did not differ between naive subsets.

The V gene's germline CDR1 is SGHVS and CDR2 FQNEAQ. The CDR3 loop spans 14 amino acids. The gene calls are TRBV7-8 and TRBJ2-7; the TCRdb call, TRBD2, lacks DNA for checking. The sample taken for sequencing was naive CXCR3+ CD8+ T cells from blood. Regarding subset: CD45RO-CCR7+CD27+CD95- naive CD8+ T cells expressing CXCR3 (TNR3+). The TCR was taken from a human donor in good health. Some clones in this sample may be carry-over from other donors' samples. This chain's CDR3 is CASSDWTSGYEQYF. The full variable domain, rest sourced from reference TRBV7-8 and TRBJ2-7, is GAGVSQSPRYKVAKRGQDVALRCDPISGHVSLFWYQQALGQGPEFLTYFQNEAQLDKSGLPSDRFFAERPEGSVSTLKIQRTQQEDSAVYLCASSDWTSGYEQYFGPGTRLTVT.